The entry that follows covers one TCR beta chain sequence. This receptor's antigen is unknown. The sample holds no much larger clone one base away, and base qualities are not on file. The sample originates from a study of Ad26.COV2.S vaccination and SARS-CoV-2 variants (dated by TCRdb to the early 2020s). Background for the entire study: Vaccine-arm donors were drawn from COV1001, a multicentre, randomized, double-blind, placebo-controlled phase I-IIa trial of Ad26.COV2.S in healthy adults. Ad26.COV2.S was administered intramuscularly at 5 x 10^10 or 1 x 10^11 viral particles, either as a single shot or as two shots given 56 days apart. TCRbeta repertoire sequencing was used to assess the specificity and breadth of SARS-CoV-2-reactive T cell receptors after Ad26.COV2.S vaccination. The TCR-sequenced set comprised approximately 32 samples: about 19 Ad26.COV2.S vaccine recipients, 5 placebo recipients and 8 SARS-CoV-2 convalescent individuals. Participants in the trial were split at random into five groups of five each, receiving low-dose or high-dose Ad26.COV2.S once or twice, or else placebo on both occasions. Investigators did not know the trial group allocation while performing experiments and assessing outcomes. The study at large found these results: The authors noted that total T cell responses may have been underestimated by the TCR breadth and depth analyses. The study was not powered to compare responses between vaccine doses or regimens. Spike-specific TCR breadth was higher in Ad26.COV2.S recipients than in placebo recipients (P = 0.0014). Substantial breadth of spike-specific CD8+ and CD4+ T cell responses was reported after vaccination. Comparable non-spike TCR breadth was observed between vaccine and placebo recipients, consistent with only spike being contained in the vaccine.

The label giving this sample's treatment or condition can be read as: some 19 received Ad26.COV2.S at low or high dose, single or two shots; several received placebo; per-sample allocation not given. Repertoires of vaccine and placebo recipients were sequenced from samples taken on day 63 after the first injection. Between 29 July and 7 August 2020, Cohort 1b enrolled some 25 adults aged 18-55 years at one site in Boston, USA. Ad26.COV2.S consisted of a replication-incompetent adenovirus type 26 vector by which a prefusion-stabilized SARS-CoV-2 spike protein from the original Wuhan strain was expressed. The trim is 1 base for V and 7 bases for J, with a gap of 11 bases between the germline ends. Inclusive of the bounding cysteine and phenylalanine, the CDR3 is 13 residues long. Only the CDR3 portion is preserved as DNA: 39 bases, with reading frame beginning at the first base. Sequences LGHNA (CDR1) and YNFKEQ (CDR2) are obtained from the germline V gene.

The immunoSEQ Assay was used to sequence TCRbeta CDR3 regions. After extraction, genomic DNA underwent amplification by bias-controlled multiplex PCR, followed by high-throughput sequencing. The original pipeline was this. To quantify the absolute abundance of every unique TCRbeta CDR3 region, sequences were collapsed and filtered. T cell fraction was estimated by normalizing TCRbeta template counts to usable DNA, with usable DNA measured through amplification of reference genes found in all nucleated cells. Repertoire TCRs were annotated as SARS-CoV-2-specific when V gene, CDR3 amino acid sequence and J gene were exactly matched to a known reactive TCR set. MIRA supplied the reference SARS-CoV-2 TCR set, which was filtered for enrichment in COVID-19-positive ImmuneCODE repertoires so that public or cross-reactive TCRs were removed. Using the MIRA antigens, annotated TCRs were further analysed by specific ORF or by position within an ORF. Breadth was defined as annotated unique rearrangements over total unique productive rearrangements; depth was the summed frequency of those rearrangements. TCR breadth was compared between groups using two-sided Wilcoxon rank-sum tests. TCRdb re-hosts the immuneACCESS table, in-frame sequences only. Its copies lack some clones; in the studies checked, an unresolved V gene accounts for under half of them, and the cause for the rest is not known. That table gives V, J and clone size, and the DNA gave D and trimming. The sample has 350,000 to 400,000 clones on record, 80% to 90% of them singletons. 3% to 4.5% of the sample lies in the top ten.

The chain is encoded by TRBV4-2 joined to TRBJ2-7; the D segment cannot be called with confidence. This receptor was identified in a person aged 18-65 years who received the Ad26.COV2.S COVID-19 vaccine or a placebo. The sample was peripheral blood, taken in a trial of Ad26.COV2.S vaccine versus placebo. The CDR3 protein sequence reads: CASSQAKWAEQYF. The DNA reads TGTGCCAGCAGCCAAGCCAAATGGGCTGAGCAGTACTTC.